This is a list of T cell receptor beta chains from one sample in a study of cytomegalovirus exposure and HLA in healthy donors. Libraries were prepared by immunoSEQ multiplex PCR; TCRdb keeps only in-frame clonotypes and omits some of them. The profile covers around 150,000 clones, with less than 90% appearing a single time and less than 2% taken by the ten largest. The source material was PBMCs. The receptors were gathered from a man between 35 and 55 years old in good health and CMV-seronegative. Both conserved end residues are part of each CDR3. D genes are given only for firm matches. Size tells how often a clone was seen (once, few, many) or the class of an expanded clone, and some rows leave it out.

clone_size j_call v_call d_call cdr3_aa cdr3_nt
. TRBJ2-2 TRBV2 . CASVLAGNTGELFF TGTGCCAGCGTGTTGGCGGGGAACACCGGGGAGCTGTTTTTT
. TRBJ2-1 TRBV7-6 TRBD2 CASRTSGSSYNEQFF TGTGCCAGCAGAACTAGCGGTAGCTCCTACAATGAGCAGTTCTTC
few TRBJ2-7 TRBV6-1 TRBD2 CASSVAGGDEQYF TGTGCCAGCAGTGTTGCGGGGGGGGACGAGCAGTACTTC
. TRBJ1-2 TRBV4-2 . CASSQPKGVSGYTF TGTGCCAGCAGCCAACCAAAAGGGGTAAGCGGCTACACCTTC
. TRBJ2-7 TRBV19 TRBD2 CASSPQTSRAGYYEQYF TGTGCCAGTAGTCCCCAGACTAGCCGGGCGGGATACTACGAGCAGTACTTC
. TRBJ2-7 TRBV30 . CAWSSGVEQYF TGTGCCTGGAGTTCGGGGGTCGAGCAGTACTTC
. TRBJ1-3 TRBV4-1 TRBD1 CASSQEQGGGNTIYF TGCGCCAGCAGCCAAGAGCAGGGGGGAGGAAACACCATATATTTT
. TRBJ2-7 TRBV4-1 . CASSQDPGLYEQYF TGCGCCAGCAGCCAAGACCCCGGACTGTACGAGCAGTACTTC
. TRBJ1-3 TRBV5-1 . CASSSAGDYPGNTIYF TGCGCCAGCAGCTCGGCGGGGGATTACCCTGGAAACACCATATATTTT
. TRBJ1-4 TRBV7-3 . CASSAAGTPNEKLFF TGTGCCAGCAGCGCCGCCGGGACACCGAATGAAAAACTGTTTTTT
. TRBJ1-5 TRBV10-3 TRBD1 CAISESKGARGNQPQHF TGTGCCATCAGTGAGTCGAAGGGGGCGCGAGGCAATCAGCCCCAGCATTTT